By share, the clone carrying this T cell receptor beta chain counts as medium-sized (0.01 to 0.1%). The antigen is not known. This sample stems from a study of T cell clones after liver transplantation. About the research overall: Patients counted as tolerant after at least one year off all immunosuppression, enzymes not exceeding twice normal.

Proliferating CFSE-low MLR cells were sequenced to define alloreactive TCRbeta sequences. Pre-transplant recipient cells responded to graft donor PBMCs, splenocytes, lymph-node cells, or third-party PBMCs. V trimming: 6 bases; J trimming: 6 bases; junction bases outside the gene matches: 10. Germline V gene sequence: CDR1 LNHDA, CDR2 SQIVND (reference sequence). CDR3 length equals 16 residues. Repertoires were generated with immunoSEQ multiplex PCR, while TCRdb's copy carries only in-frame clones and drops some. The sample has about 1,300 clones; more than 30% are singletons. The sequencing sample was made of CD4+ T cells from cultured PBMCs. This TCR was recovered from a human patient who received a liver transplant. Some T cells may trace back to the graft donor. The chain employs TRBV19 and TRBJ2-2; 10 bases match TRBD1. CDR3 nucleotides: TGTGCCAGTAGCGCCCCGGGACAGGGGAGTCCCGGGGAGCTGTTTTTT. Its protein is CASSAPGQGSPGELFF. Full variable domain (missing parts from reference TRBV19 and TRBJ2-2): DGGITQSPKYLFRKEGQNVTLSCEQNLNHDAMYWYRQDPGQGLRLIYYSQIVNDFQKGDIAEGYSVSREKKESFPLTVTSAQKNPTAFYLCASSAPGQGSPGELFFGEGSRLTVL.